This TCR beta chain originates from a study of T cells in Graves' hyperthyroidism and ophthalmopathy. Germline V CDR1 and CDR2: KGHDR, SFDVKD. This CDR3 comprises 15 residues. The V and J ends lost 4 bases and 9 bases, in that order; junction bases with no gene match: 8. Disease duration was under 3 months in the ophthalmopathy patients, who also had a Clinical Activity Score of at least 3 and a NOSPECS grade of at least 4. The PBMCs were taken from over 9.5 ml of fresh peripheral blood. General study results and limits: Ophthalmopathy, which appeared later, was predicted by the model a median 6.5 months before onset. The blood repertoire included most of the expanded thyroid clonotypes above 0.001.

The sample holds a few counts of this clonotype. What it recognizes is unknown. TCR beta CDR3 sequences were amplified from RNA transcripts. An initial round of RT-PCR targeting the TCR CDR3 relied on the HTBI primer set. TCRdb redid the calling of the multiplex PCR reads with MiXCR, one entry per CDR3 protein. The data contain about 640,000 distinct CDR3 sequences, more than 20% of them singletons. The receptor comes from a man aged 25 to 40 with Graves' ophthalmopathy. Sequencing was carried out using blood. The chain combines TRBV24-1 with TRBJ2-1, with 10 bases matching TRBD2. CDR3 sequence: CATSDPASGSGEQFF. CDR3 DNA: TGTGCCACCAGTGACCCCGCTAGCGGGAGCGGTGAGCAGTTCTTC.